The entry that follows covers one T cell receptor (beta chain) sequence. The sample is drawn from a study of blood T cell repertoires in COVID-19. Sequencing was performed with immunoSEQ multiplex PCR; in TCRdb, only in-frame clones are kept and a portion is missing. This table has a few hundred thousand clones, nearly 90% appearing once. Individuals in the exposed group had encountered a COVID-19 case within 2 weeks preceding study entry. The germline CDR1 and CDR2 sequences are MRHNA and SNTAGT. V lost 0 bases to trimming and J lost 5 bases; unmatched junction nucleotides: 2. The CDR3 has 14 residues.

The chain couples TRBV6-4 to TRBJ1-2; the match to TRBD1 covers 8 bases. Specimen: PBMCs or T cells enriched from blood (not recorded which). This clonotype was obtained from a man in his thirties or forties who had been exposed to COVID-19. The CDR3 loop is CASSDSTGAYGYTF. Written as DNA, the CDR3 is TGTGCCAGCAGTGACTCGACAGGGGCATATGGCTACACCTTC.